A selection of T cell receptor beta chains follows, all from one sample in a study of blood T cell repertoires in COVID-19. Sequencing was performed with immunoSEQ multiplex PCR; in TCRdb, only in-frame clones are kept and a portion is missing. The sample holds about 330,000 clones, 75% to 90% seen once. What was sequenced was PBMCs or T cells enriched from blood (not recorded which). The receptors stem from a man aged 30 to 39 who had recovered from COVID-19. Each CDR3 is given with its conserved first and last residue.

v_gene	CDR3aa
TRBV28	CASSLFGTPSYEQYF
TRBV7-9	CASSVEGGTFYEQYF
TRBV15	CATSTDRGADTQYF
TRBV28	CASSLLLSSYEQYF
TRBV19	CASSSSIYSNQPQHF
TRBV5-4	CASSRDISYNEQFF
TRBV14	CASSKQGTTEAFF
TRBV2	CASSEGQDYGYTF
TRBV19	CASSIGQGASNEKLFF
TRBV18	CASSPFGTDQPQHF
TRBV2	CASRSGGVSGELFF
TRBV19	CASGPSGGTDTQYF
TRBV7-8	CASSSYPPDGESGYTF
TRBV29-1	CSVGGVDEQYF
TRBV28	CASRYGQVGQPQHF
TRBV4-2	CATAPGQNSDTQYF
TRBV15	CATSRGQEQETQYF
TRBV2	CASSEEGDSPLHF
TRBV19	CASSTTGNNQPQHF
TRBV28	CASSGGKGGYTF
TRBV13	CASSLGVAGGFSSYNEQFF
TRBV5-5	CASSSRGSGELFF
TRBV2	CASRKITGFLNEKLFF
TRBV28	CASSPRTSGRYNEQFF
TRBV28	CASSSIGQGSYNEQFF
TRBV5-1	CASSRTTGEYGELFF
TRBV28	CASSTGTGELFF
TRBV29-1	CSVDREYNEQFF
TRBV27	CASSPFRTGGRNEQFF
TRBV7-9	CASSGLSSKKVYEQYF
TRBV7-9	CASSSGGLVGYGYTF
TRBV3-1/TRBV3-2	CASSSTASTPLHF
TRBV28	CASSAGTGGTEAFF
TRBV27	CASSFTGGGTQYF
TRBV10-3	CAIMGGMGADTQYF
TRBV10-3	CAISESSGGPSYNEQFF
TRBV5-1	CASSLERTANNEQFF
TRBV6-5	CASSYSGQGSAEAFF
TRBV19	CASSQTGISNQPQHF
TRBV4-1	CASSQDGQLSGANVLTF
TRBV19	CASSIGRFNEKLFF
TRBV29-1	CSVVGTGNYGYTF
TRBV28	CASSFYASVETQYF
TRBV5-1	CASSPSGRYSTDTQYF
TRBV19	CASRSSNQPQHF
TRBV11-3	CASSHTRTGDEQFF
TRBV4-1	CASSHRSAGTGTTGELFF
TRBV27	CASSPRTNYNEQFF
TRBV19	CASSIVGGETQYF
TRBV7-2	CASSLEQGTSYEQYF
TRBV24-1	CATSSGNTEAFF
TRBV4-1	CASSHLGQGRGNTIYF
TRBV2	CASRGQGSQPQHF
TRBV28	CASRKQGSYEQYF
TRBV28	CASSLSAGFNTEAFF
TRBV10-3	CAISPDRDQPQHF
TRBV2	CASTGFSNYGYTF
TRBV10-1	CASYLRDTQYF
TRBV10-1	CASSDPWERGNNEQFF